This TCR beta chain came from a study of T cells after yellow fever vaccination. This clonotype was counted at least ten times. TCRdb recomputed calls from the 5' RACE reads with MiXCR, one row per CDR3 protein. The sample holds some 350,000 distinct CDR3 sequences, approximately 4.2% seen once. The CDR3 loop spans 13 amino acids. Trimming removed 7 bases from V and 6 bases from J, with 14 bases in between. This clonotype was obtained from a man aged 18-30 years who received the YFV17D yellow fever vaccine. Sequencing was performed on PBMCs, taken 5 days after the yellow fever booster vaccination. This rearrangement joins TRBV12-3 or TRBV12-4 to TRBJ2-3; tentative D call: TRBD1 (6 bases). The CDR3 DNA sequence: TGTGCCAGCAACCTCAGGGGAGAGGATACGCAGTATTTT. It encodes CASNLRGEDTQYF.